This TCR beta chain is drawn from a study of response to subunit inactivated influenza vaccine. Trimming took off 5 bases at V and 9 bases at J, with 16 bases between the two ends. This CDR3 has 13 residues. Germline V gene lookup returns CDR1 MNHNY and CDR2 SVGAGI (reference sequence). From the RT-PCR reads, TCRdb called clonotypes with MiXCR, one entry per CDR3 protein. The sample lists 700,000 to 900,000 distinct CDR3 sequences, approximately 21% occurring once. The rearrangement links TRBV6-6 to TRBJ2-5; D possibly corresponds to TRBD1 (5 bases). This TCR was sampled from a man aged 50-60 years who received an inactivated influenza vaccine. Sequenced here: PBMCs from blood, sampled about 5 days after vaccination. CDR3 loop: CASSNTGAQAQYF. The CDR3 region has the DNA TGTGCCAGCAGTAATACAGGAGCCCAGGCCCAGTACTTC.